The rows below give T cell receptor beta chains drawn from one sample of a study of T cells in Graves' hyperthyroidism and ophthalmopathy. Each CDR3 protein is one row after TCRdb ran MiXCR on the multiplex PCR reads. There are roughly 500,000 distinct CDR3 sequences in the sample; 46% occur only once, and about two fifths lies in the top ten. The sequencing sample was made of peripheral blood or thyroid tissue (not recorded which). The receptors were gathered from an adult woman with Graves' disease, either hyperthyroidism or ophthalmopathy (not recorded which). CDR3s include the opening cysteine and the closing phenylalanine or tryptophan. The D gene is left open where the match is weak. Only some rows state a clone size, as once, few, many or a class for expanded clones.

TRBV29-1,TRBJ2-2,.,.,CSTGELFF,TGCAGCACTGGGGAGCTGTTTTTT
TRBV7-4,TRBJ2-7,.,few,CASSPVNRKRGVSYEQYF,TGTGCCAGCAGCCCTGTAAATAGGAAGAGGGGTGTCTCCTACGAGCAGTACTTC
TRBV2,TRBJ1-5,.,few,CASSSRSNQPQHF,TGTGCCAGCAGTTCAAGAAGCAATCAGCCCCAGCATTTT
TRBV30,TRBJ2-7,.,few,CAWNPSGAEQYF,TGTGCCTGGAACCCCTCCGGAGCCGAGCAGTACTTC
TRBV10-2,TRBJ1-2,.,few,CASSESAGYGYTF,TGCGCCAGCAGTGAGTCGGCAGGGTATGGCTACACCTTC
TRBV5-4,TRBJ2-2,.,few,CASSSQGVGELFF,TGTGCCAGCAGCTCCCAGGGCGTCGGGGAGCTGTTTTTT
TRBV12-3/TRBV12-4,TRBJ2-7,TRBD1,.,CASSLMAGGLYEQYF,TGTGCCAGCAGTTTGATGGCAGGGGGTTTATACGAGCAGTACTTC
TRBV29-1,TRBJ2-1,.,.,CSVVPGTTSGGEQFF,TGCAGCGTCGTCCCCGGGACTACCTCAGGGGGTGAGCAGTTCTTC
TRBV28,TRBJ2-2,.,.,CASSPRAGELFF,TGTGCCAGCAGTCCCAGGGCAGGGGAGCTGTTTTTT
TRBV2,TRBJ2-6,TRBD1,.,CASSFHRGTEAF,TGTGCCAGCAGCTTCCACAGGGGCACTGAAGCTTTC